This T cell receptor (beta chain) was profiled in a study of T cell clonotyping in hematopoietic cell transplantation. Measured with immunoSEQ multiplex PCR; TCRdb has only the in-frame clones, and not every one. The sample includes around 15,000 clones, 92% of them seen just once. The CDR3 contains 14 residues. V dropped 5 bases and J dropped 5; count of bases not matched to a gene: 7. Looked up from germline, CDR1 is SGHAT and CDR2 is FQDESV (reference sequence). What was sequenced was peripheral blood mononuclear cells. The TCR was taken from a man aged 40-49 years in good health. Some clones in this sample may be carry-over from other donors' samples. J is TRBJ2-7 and V is TRBV11-1; 9 bases agree with TRBD1. In DNA, the CDR3 is TGTGCCAGCAGCCCCCGGGACAGGGTACACGAGCAGTACTTC. This sequence encodes CASSPRDRVHEQYF.